The 3 T cell receptor beta chains given below trace back to one sample, sequenced in a study of glioma-infiltrating T cells after dendritic cell vaccination. Sequenced by immunoSEQ multiplex PCR; TCRdb stores in-frame clones only, minus some. Among 100,000 or so clones listed, around 84% were seen once. The specimen comprised blood, sampled before dendritic cell vaccination. The source of these receptors is a human donor with glioblastoma.

The sample holds a few counts of this clone. The rearrangement links TRBV7-2 to TRBJ2-5; 9 nucleotides line up with TRBD2. This CDR3 comprises 15 residues. The ends lost 6 bases at V and 2 bases at J; junction bases unmatched: 7. Germline CDR1 and CDR2: SGHTA and FQGNSA. The CDR3 sequence is CASSSSGAAQETQYF. The DNA for the CDR3 is TGTGCCAGCAGTTCTAGCGGGGCCGCGCAAGAGACCCAGTACTTC.

This rearrangement joins TRBV7-3 to TRBJ2-2, with 9 bases fitting TRBD2. CDR3 length: 15 amino acids. Germline trimming cut 6 bases from V and 3 bases from J; bases unmatched to any gene: 5. Germline-derived CDR1 and CDR2 are SGHTA and FQGTGA. CDR3 in amino acids: CASRAGGPDTGELFF. The DNA for the CDR3 is TGTGCCAGCAGGGCGGGGGGGCCCGACACCGGGGAGCTGTTTTTT.

This chain links TRBV19 with TRBJ2-5, with D possibly TRBD2 on 5 matching bases. From germline, CDR1 is LNHDA and CDR2 SQIVND (reference sequence). V was clipped by 5 bases and J by 5 bases, with 12 bases between them. This CDR3 is built from 13 residues. CDR3 in amino acids: CASSGRPGETQYF. The CDR3 bases are TGTGCCAGTAGTGGGCGCCCGGGGGAGACCCAGTACTTC.